This entry concerns a single T cell receptor beta chain. Following RNA extraction, reverse transcription yielded cDNA that acted as the sequencing template. Sequencing was performed with immunoSEQ multiplex PCR; in TCRdb, only in-frame clones are kept and a portion is missing. The sample shows under 200,000 clones, around three fifths of them seen only once. The data were taken from a study of CD8+ T cells in alopecia areata. The CDR3 totals 13 residues. The V gene's germline CDR1 is SQVTM and CDR2 ANQGSEA. After removal of 8 bases from V and 3 bases from J, the junction contained 10 bases not matched to a gene. Treatment denoted: oral pan-JAK inhibitor, 5-10 mg twice daily.

This clonotype was obtained from a human donor with alopecia areata. The material sequenced was CD4+ T cells sorted from blood, taken at week 24, from a patient treated with tofacitinib. This rearrangement joins TRBV29-1 to TRBJ2-7, with TRBD1 identical over 7 bases. Written as DNA, the CDR3 is TGCAGCTTCACCGGGACAGTCCTCTACGAGCAGTACTTC. Encoded protein: CSFTGTVLYEQYF.